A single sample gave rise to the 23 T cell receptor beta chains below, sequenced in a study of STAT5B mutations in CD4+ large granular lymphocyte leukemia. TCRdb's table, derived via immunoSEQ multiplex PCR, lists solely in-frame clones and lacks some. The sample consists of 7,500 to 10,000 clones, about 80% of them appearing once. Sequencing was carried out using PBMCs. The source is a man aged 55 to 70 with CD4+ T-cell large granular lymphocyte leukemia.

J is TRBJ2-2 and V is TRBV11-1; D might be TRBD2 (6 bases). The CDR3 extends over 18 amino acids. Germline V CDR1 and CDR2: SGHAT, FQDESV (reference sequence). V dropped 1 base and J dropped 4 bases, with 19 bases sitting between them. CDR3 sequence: CASSLESTWAGFTGELFF. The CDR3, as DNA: TGTGCCAGCAGCTTAGAGTCTACCTGGGCGGGGTTCACCGGGGAGCTGTTTTTT.

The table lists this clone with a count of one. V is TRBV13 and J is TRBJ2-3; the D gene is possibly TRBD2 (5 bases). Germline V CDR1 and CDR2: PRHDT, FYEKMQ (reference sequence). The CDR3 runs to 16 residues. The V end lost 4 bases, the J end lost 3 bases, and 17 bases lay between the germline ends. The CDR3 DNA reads TGTGCCAGCAGCTCCGTATACGGAGCGGAAACAGATACGCAGTATTTT. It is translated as CASSSVYGAETDTQYF.

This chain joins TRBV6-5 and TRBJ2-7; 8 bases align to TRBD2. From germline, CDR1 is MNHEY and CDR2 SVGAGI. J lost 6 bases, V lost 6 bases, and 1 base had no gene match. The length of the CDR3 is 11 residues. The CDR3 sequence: CASSGGGEQYF. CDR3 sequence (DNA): TGTGCCAGCAGCGGGGGGGGCGAGCAGTACTTC.

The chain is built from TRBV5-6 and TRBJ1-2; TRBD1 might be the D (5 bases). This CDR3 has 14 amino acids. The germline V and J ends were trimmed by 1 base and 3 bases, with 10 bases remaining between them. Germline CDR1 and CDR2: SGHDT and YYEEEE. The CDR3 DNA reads TGTGCCAGCAGCTTGTTGAGGGGTTACTATGGCTACACCTTC. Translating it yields CASSLLRGYYGYTF.

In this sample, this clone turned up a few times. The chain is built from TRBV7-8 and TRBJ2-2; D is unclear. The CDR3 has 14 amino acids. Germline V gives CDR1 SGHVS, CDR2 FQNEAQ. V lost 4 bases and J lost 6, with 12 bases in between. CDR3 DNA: TGTGCCAGCAGCTCCGCTAGGGTCCCCGGGGAGCTGTTTTTT. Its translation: CASSSARVPGELFF.

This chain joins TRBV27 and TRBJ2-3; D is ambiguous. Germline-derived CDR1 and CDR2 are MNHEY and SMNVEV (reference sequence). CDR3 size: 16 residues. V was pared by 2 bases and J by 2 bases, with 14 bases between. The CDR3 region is CASSLMYSPNTDTQYF. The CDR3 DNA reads TGTGCCAGCAGTTTAATGTACAGTCCAAACACAGATACGCAGTATTTT.

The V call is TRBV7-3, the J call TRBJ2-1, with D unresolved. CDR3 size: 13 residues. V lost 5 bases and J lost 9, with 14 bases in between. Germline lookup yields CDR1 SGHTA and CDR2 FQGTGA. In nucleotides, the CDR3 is TGTGCCAGCAGCCGAGACGCGTCGTTTGAGCAGTTCTTC. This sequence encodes CASSRDASFEQFF. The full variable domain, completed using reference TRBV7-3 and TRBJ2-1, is GAGVSQTPSNKVTEKGKYVELRCDPISGHTALYWYRQSLGQGPEFLIYFQGTGAADDSGLPNDRFFAVRPEGSVSTLKIQRTERGDSAVYLCASSRDASFEQFFGPGTRLTVL.

In nucleotides, the CDR3 is TGTGCCAGCAGGGATCCCTACTACGAGCAGTACTTC. It yields the protein CASRDPYYEQYF. The chain links TRBV28 to TRBJ2-7; D not resolved. Germline V lookup: CDR1 MDHEN, CDR2 SYDVKM. V was cut by 6 bases and J by 3 bases, with 9 bases left in between. This CDR3 is 12 amino acids long.

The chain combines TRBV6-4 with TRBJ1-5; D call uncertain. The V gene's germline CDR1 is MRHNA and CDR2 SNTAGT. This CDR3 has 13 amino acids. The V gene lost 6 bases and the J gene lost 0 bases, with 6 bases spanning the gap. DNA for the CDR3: TGTGCCAGCAGCCCGGATAGCAATCAGCCCCAGCATTTT. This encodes CASSPDSNQPQHF.

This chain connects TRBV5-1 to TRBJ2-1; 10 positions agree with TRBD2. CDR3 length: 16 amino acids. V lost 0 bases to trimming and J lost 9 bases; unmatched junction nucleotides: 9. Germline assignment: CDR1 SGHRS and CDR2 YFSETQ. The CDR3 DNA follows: TGCGCCAGCAGCTTGGACGGAGCGGGAGGGCCCGGTGAGCAGTTCTTC. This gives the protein CASSLDGAGGPGEQFF.

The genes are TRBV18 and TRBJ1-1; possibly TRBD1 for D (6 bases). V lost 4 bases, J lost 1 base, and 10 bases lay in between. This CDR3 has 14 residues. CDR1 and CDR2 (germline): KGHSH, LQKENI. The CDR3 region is CASSRDRRNTEAFF. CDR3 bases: TGTGCCAGCTCACGTGACAGGAGGAACACTGAAGCTTTCTTT.

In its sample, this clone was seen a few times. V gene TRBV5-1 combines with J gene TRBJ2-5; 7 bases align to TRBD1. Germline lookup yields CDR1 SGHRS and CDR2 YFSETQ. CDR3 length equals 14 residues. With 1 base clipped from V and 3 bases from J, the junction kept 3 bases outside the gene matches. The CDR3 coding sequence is TGCGCCAGCAGCTTGAGACAGGGAGAAGAGACCCAGTACTTC. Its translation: CASSLRQGEETQYF.

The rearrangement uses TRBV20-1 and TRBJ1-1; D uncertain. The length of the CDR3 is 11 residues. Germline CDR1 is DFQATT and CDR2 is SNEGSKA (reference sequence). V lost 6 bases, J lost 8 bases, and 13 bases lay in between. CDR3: CSAGNELEAFF. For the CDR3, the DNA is TGCAGTGCGGGGAATGAATTAGAAGCTTTCTTT.

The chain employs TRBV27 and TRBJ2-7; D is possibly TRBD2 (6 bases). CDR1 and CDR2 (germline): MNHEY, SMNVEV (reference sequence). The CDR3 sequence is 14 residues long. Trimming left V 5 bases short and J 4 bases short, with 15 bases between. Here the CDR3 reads CASSPQAGPYEQYF. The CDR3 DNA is TGTGCCAGCAGTCCACAAGCGGGCCCGTACGAGCAGTACTTC.

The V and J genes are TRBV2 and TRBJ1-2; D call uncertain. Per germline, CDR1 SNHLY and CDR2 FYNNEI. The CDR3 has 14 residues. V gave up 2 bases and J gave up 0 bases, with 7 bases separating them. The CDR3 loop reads CASSERAANYGYTF. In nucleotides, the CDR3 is TGTGCCAGCAGTGAACGTGCAGCTAACTATGGCTACACCTTC.

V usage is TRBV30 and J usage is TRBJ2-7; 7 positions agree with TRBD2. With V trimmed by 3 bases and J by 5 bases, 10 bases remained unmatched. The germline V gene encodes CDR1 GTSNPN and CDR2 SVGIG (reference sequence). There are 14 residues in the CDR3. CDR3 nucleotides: TGTGCCTGGAGCATTCTAGCGGAAGGCAACGAGCAGTACTTC. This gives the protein CAWSILAEGNEQYF.

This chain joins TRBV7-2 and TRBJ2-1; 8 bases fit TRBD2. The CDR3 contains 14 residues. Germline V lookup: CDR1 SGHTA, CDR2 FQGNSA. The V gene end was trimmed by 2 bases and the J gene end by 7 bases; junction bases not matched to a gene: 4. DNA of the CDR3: TGTGCCAGCAGCTTATTCCGGGAGGGAAATGAGCAGTTCTTC. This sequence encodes CASSLFREGNEQFF.

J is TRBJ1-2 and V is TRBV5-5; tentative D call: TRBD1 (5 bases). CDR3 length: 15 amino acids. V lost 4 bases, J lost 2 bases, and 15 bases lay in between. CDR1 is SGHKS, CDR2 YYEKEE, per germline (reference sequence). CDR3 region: CASSVSARGNYGYTF. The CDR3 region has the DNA TGTGCCAGCAGCGTCTCCGCGCGGGGCAACTATGGCTACACCTTC.

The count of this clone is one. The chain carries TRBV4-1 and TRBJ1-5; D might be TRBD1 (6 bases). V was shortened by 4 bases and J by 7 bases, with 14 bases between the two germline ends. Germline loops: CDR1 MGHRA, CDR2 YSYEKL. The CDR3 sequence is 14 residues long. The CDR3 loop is CASSLLGGQQPQHF. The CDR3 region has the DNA TGCGCCAGCAGCCTGCTTGGGGGGCAGCAGCCCCAGCATTTT.

CDR3 coding DNA: TGTGCCAGCAGCTTAGCGGGGCTCACAGATACGCAGTATTTT. Translated, it gives CASSLAGLTDTQYF. This chain links TRBV7-2 with TRBJ2-3; TRBD1 is a possible D gene (5 bases). The germline V gene has CDR1 SGHTA and CDR2 FQGNSA. Trimming shortened V by 0 bases and J by 2 bases, and 6 bases separated the two germline ends. The CDR3 sequence is 14 residues long.

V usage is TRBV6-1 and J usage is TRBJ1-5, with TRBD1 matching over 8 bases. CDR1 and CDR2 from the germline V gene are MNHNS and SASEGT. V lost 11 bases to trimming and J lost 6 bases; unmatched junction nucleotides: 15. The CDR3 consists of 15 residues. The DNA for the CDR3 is TGTGCCGGTAAGGACAGGGACGGTAAAGGTCAGCCCCAGCATTTT. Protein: CAGKDRDGKGQPQHF.

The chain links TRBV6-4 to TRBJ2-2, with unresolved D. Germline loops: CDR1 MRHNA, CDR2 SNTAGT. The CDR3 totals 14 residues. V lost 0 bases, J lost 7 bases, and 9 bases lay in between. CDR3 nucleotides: TGTGCCAGCAGTGACTCTAGGTCGGTCGGGGAGCTGTTTTTT. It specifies CASSDSRSVGELFF.

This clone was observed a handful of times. The CDR3 sequence is CASSFMAGQGNTGELFF. In nucleotides, the CDR3 is TGTGCCAGCAGCTTTATGGCGGGACAGGGGAACACCGGGGAGCTGTTTTTT. The rearrangement joins TRBV7-9 to TRBJ2-2; 9 bases are shared with TRBD1. The CDR3 extends over 17 amino acids. With 3 bases clipped from V and 1 base from J, the junction kept 6 bases outside the gene matches. Per the germline V gene, CDR1 is SEHNR and CDR2 is FQNEAQ (reference sequence).